This TCR beta chain is drawn from a study of blood T cell repertoires in COVID-19. TCRdb keeps only in-frame clones here, not all; method: immunoSEQ multiplex PCR. The table lists around 250,000 clones, 70% to 90% of them singletons. Participants' reported clinical history set cohort assignment. This CDR3 contains 14 residues. CDR1 is MDHEN, CDR2 SYDVKM, per germline. After removal of 6 bases from V and 2 bases from J, the junction contained 3 bases not matched to a gene. Sequencing input: PBMCs or T cells enriched from blood (not recorded which). The chain uses TRBV28 and TRBJ1-5; 8 bases fit TRBD1. The sequence was collected from a woman between 45 and 65 years old who had recovered from COVID-19. The CDR3 sequence is CASRIQGGNQPQHF. In DNA, the CDR3 is TGTGCCAGCAGAATACAGGGGGGCAATCAGCCCCAGCATTTT.